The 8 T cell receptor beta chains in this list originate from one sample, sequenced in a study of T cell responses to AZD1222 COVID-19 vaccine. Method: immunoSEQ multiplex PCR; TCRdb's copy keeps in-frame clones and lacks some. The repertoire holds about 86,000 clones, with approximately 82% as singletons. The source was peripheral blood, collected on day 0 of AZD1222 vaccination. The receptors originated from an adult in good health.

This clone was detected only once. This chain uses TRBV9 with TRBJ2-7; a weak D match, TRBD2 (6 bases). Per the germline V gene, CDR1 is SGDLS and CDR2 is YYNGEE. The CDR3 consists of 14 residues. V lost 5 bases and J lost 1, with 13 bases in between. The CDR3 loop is CASSKSGVSYEQYF. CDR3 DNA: TGTGCCAGCAGTAAGTCGGGGGTGTCCTACGAGCAGTACTTC.

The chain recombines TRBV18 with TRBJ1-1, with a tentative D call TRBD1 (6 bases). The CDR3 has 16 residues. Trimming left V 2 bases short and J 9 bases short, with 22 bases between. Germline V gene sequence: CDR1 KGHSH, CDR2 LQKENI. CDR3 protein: CASSPRIGGQRSKAFF. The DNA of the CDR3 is TGTGCCAGCTCACCAAGGATCGGGGGGCAAAGATCCAAAGCTTTCTTT.

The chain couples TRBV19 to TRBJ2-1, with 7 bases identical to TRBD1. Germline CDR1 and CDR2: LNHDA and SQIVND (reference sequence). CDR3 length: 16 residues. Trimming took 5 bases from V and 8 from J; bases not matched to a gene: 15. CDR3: CASSGRQGVGDDEQFF. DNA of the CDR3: TGTGCCAGTAGTGGACGGCAGGGGGTCGGGGATGATGAGCAGTTCTTC.

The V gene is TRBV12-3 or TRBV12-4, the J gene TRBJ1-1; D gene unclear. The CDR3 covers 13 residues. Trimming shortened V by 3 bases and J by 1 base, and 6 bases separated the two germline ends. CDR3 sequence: CASSLIGNTEAFF. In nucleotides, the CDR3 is TGTGCCAGCAGTTTGATTGGGAACACTGAAGCTTTCTTT.

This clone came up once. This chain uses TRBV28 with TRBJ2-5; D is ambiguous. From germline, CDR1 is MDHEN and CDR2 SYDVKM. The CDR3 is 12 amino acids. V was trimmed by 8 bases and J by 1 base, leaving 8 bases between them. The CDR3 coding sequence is TGTGCCAGCGGCGGCCTCCAAGAGACCCAGTACTTC. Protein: CASGGLQETQYF.

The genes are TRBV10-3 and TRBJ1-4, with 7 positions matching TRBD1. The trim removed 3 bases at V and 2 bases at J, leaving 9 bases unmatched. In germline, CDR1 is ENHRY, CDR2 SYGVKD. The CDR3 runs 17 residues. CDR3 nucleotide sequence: TGTGCCATCAGTGAAGAGACAGGGTCCCCGACTAATGAAAAACTGTTTTTT. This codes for CAISEETGSPTNEKLFF.

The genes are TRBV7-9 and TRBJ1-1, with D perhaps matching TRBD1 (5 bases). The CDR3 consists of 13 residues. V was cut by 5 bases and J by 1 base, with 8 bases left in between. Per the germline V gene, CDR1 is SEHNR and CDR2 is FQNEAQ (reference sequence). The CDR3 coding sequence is TGTGCCAGCAGCCCCGGACAGAACACTGAAGCTTTCTTT. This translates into CASSPGQNTEAFF.

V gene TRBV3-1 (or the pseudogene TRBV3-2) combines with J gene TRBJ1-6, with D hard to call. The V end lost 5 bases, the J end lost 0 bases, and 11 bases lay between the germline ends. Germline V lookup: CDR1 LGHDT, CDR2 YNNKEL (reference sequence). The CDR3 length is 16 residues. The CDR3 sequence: CASSAAGSSYNSPLHF. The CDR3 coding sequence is TGTGCCAGCAGCGCCGCGGGGAGCTCCTATAATTCACCCCTCCACTTT.